This TCR beta chain was retrieved from a study of T cells after yellow fever vaccination (dated by TCRdb to 2018 to 2020). Regarding the research as a whole: The SMART-Seq v4 Ultra Low Input RNA kit was used to prepare libraries from fractions with low cell numbers. Two healthy male donors, one aged 18 to 30 and one aged 30 to 40 years, made up the cohort. Blood was collected at multiple timepoints before and after primary and secondary immunization, and bulk PBMC replicates and cell subsets were isolated. To track T-cell clones before and after primary and booster YFV17D yellow fever vaccination, bulk TCR alpha and beta repertoires were sequenced longitudinally.

TCR cDNA was synthesized by 5'RACE template switching, which introduced a universal primer site and unique molecular identifiers. cDNA synthesis was primed from both the TCR alpha and TCR beta constant segments. Two PCR steps were used to amplify libraries, with sample barcodes and sequencing adapters being added in the second step. Sequencing of libraries was done on Illumina HiSeq 2500 (2x100 bp) or NovaSeq (2x150 bp). The authors' analysis ran thus. Reads were demultiplexed and collapsed into UMI consensus sequences with MIGEC, and V(D)J alignment was performed with MiXCR. Using edgeR on replicate PBMC samples, clonotypes were called vaccine-responding if FDR was below 0.01 and the log2 fold change was above 5 up to day 15. CD4 or CD8 identity was assigned to each bulk clonotype according to whether the clonotype was present at higher abundance in the sequenced CD4 repertoire or the sequenced CD8 repertoire. TCRdb redid the processing of the public reads, applying fastp at Q25 and MiXCR, and retained in-frame beta chains. Rows are combined by CDR3 protein, so each entry shows the most common genes and DNA. TCRdb, not the authors, supplied the V and J calls. For this sample the table gives some 320,000 distinct CDR3 sequences, of which more than 8.5% were detected only once. The top ten hold more than 15% of the sample.

Study-wide conclusions, independent of this receptor: A small fraction of clonotypes showed up in both the CD4 and CD8 compartments, probably as a result of convergent recombination. Most clones expanded after primary vaccination were re-detected after the booster (almost 97% of CD4 and 80% to 90% of CD8), suggesting broad memory maintenance. Computational filtering was needed because FACS-sorted repertoires could contain abundant contaminating clonotypes from the bulk population. Only a couple of donors were included in the study, so the extent to which the findings can be generalized is limited. Compared with the primary T-cell response, the secondary T-cell response was faster but weaker, reaching its peak on day 5 rather than on day 15.

Points on this clonotype: The antigen this receptor binds is unknown. No much larger clone is present one base from it, and per-base qualities are unavailable.

The CDR3, from cysteine to phenylalanine, totals 12 residues. Only the CDR3 DNA is retained, 36 bases long and in frame from the first base. The trim is 3 bases for V and 3 bases for J, with a gap of 5 bases between the germline ends. CDR1 and CDR2 (SEHNR, FQNEAQ) derive from the germline V gene (reference sequence). The treatment or condition tag for this specimen amounts to: live attenuated yellow fever vaccine strain. At each blood-draw timepoint, two biological replicates of bulk PBMCs were obtained. PBMCs were isolated from peripheral blood using a standard Ficoll-Paque protocol. TriZol was used to extract RNA from bulk PBMCs, CD4 and CD8 fractions, and dextramer-positive and dextramer-negative fractions.

The chain is made from TRBV7-9 and TRBJ1-2, with no confidently assigned D gene. Specimen: PBMCs, collected on the day of the first yellow fever vaccination. The clonotype comes from a man aged 18 to 30 who received the YFV17D yellow fever vaccine. The CDR3: CASSFGYYGYTF. The sequenced DNA: TGTGCCAGCAGCTTTGGATACTATGGCTACACCTTC.